The present T cell receptor beta chain was sequenced within a study of blood T cell repertoires in COVID-19. Participants were aged about 18 to 100 years from 20 to 30 US areas. Sequencing used immunoSEQ multiplex PCR; TCRdb keeps in-frame clones, though not all of them. The sample lists about 260,000 clones; approximately 85% were seen once. Per the germline V gene, CDR1 is MNHEY and CDR2 is SVGAGI. V gave up 4 bases and J gave up 8 bases, with 6 bases separating them. This CDR3 has 12 residues. The source material was PBMCs or T cells enriched from blood (not recorded which). The V gene is TRBV6-5, the J gene TRBJ1-6, with D uncertain. The clonotype comes from a woman aged 45-65 years who had recovered from COVID-19. For the CDR3, the DNA is TGTGCCAGCAGTTCACAAGATTCACCCCTCCACTTT. This encodes CASSSQDSPLHF.